This T cell receptor (beta chain) was identified during a study of blood T cell repertoires in COVID-19. As for the study in general: The origin of the acute and convalescent COVID-19 samples was the United States, Italy and Spain. PBMCs, B-cell-depleted T cells, or T cells were the source of the cDNA or gDNA that made up the material.

Looked up from germline, CDR1 is MDHEN and CDR2 is SYDVKM. The V and J ends lost 7 bases and 6 bases respectively, with 21 bases between them. The length of the CDR3 is 15 residues. Authors' analysis steps: Amplification of reference gene primers provided the estimated nucleated cell counts. Using immunoSEQ multiplex PCR, the repertoire was profiled, and TCRdb retains in-frame clones only, with some absent. The V and J calls and the clone size are those of that table, but D and trimming were determined from the DNA. The sample includes some 300,000 clones, more than 75% of them seen just once. Sequencing was performed on peripheral blood. J is TRBJ1-2 and V is TRBV28; D is unclear. The clonotype originates from an older man with acute or convalescent COVID-19. The CDR3 here is CASTLLLSGEHGYTF. The CDR3 DNA reads as TGTGCCAGCACCCTTCTCCTCAGTGGGGAGCATGGCTACACCTTC.